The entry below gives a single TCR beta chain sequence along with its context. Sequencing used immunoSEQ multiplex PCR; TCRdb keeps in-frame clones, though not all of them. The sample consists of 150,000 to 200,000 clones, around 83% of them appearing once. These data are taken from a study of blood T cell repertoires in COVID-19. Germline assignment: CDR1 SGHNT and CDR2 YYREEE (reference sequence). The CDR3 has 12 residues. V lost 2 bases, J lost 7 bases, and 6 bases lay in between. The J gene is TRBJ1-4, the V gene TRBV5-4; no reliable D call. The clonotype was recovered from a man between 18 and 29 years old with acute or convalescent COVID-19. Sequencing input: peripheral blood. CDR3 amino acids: CASSFPSEKLFF. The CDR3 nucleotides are TGTGCCAGCAGCTTCCCGAGTGAAAAACTGTTTTTT.